This TCR beta chain was captured in a study of blood T cell repertoires in COVID-19. Overall study: Specimens from acute and convalescent COVID-19 originated in the United States, Italy and Spain.

Trimming left V 1 base short and J 6 bases short, with 15 bases between. CDR1 and CDR2 from the germline V gene are SGHTA and FQGNSA. The CDR3 contains 15 residues. Sequencing was performed with immunoSEQ multiplex PCR; in TCRdb, only in-frame clones are kept and a portion is missing. This table has some 250,000 clones, roughly 90% appearing once. The sequencing input was peripheral blood. The chain joins TRBV7-2 to TRBJ2-5; tentative D call: TRBD1 (5 bases). This clonotype was sampled from a woman aged 30 to 39 with acute or convalescent COVID-19. The CDR3 region is CASSLVVGQEKTQYF. The CDR3 DNA reads as TGTGCCAGCAGCTTAGTAGTCGGACAAGAGAAGACCCAGTACTTC.